The clone carrying this T cell receptor (beta chain) was counted a few times. Its antigen is undetermined. The same CDR3 arises from other DNA sequences in this sample as well. The CDR3 covers 15 residues. CDR1 is SNHLY, CDR2 FYNNEI, per germline. Between the trimmed V and J ends, which lost 1 base and 2 bases, there was a span of 6 bases. The data originate from a study of beta chain features in type 1 diabetes. Overall study findings and caveats: Sampled from patients, naive, central memory and Treg TCRB repertoires appeared more similar than those sampled from healthy donors.

TCRB transcripts that were expressed got sequenced, as all of the isolated RNA had been reverse transcribed. Produced via immunoSEQ multiplex PCR; TCRdb's table is partial and in-frame only. The sample yields around 430,000 clones, roughly 30% seen once. This chain connects TRBV2 to TRBJ2-6; D ambiguous. The receptor comes from a man aged 18-30 years in good health. The sample comprised naive CD4+ T cells from blood. CDR3 DNA: TGTGCCAGCAGTGAAGAGGTGGCTGGGGCCAACGTCCTGACTTTC. It is translated as CASSEEVAGANVLTF.